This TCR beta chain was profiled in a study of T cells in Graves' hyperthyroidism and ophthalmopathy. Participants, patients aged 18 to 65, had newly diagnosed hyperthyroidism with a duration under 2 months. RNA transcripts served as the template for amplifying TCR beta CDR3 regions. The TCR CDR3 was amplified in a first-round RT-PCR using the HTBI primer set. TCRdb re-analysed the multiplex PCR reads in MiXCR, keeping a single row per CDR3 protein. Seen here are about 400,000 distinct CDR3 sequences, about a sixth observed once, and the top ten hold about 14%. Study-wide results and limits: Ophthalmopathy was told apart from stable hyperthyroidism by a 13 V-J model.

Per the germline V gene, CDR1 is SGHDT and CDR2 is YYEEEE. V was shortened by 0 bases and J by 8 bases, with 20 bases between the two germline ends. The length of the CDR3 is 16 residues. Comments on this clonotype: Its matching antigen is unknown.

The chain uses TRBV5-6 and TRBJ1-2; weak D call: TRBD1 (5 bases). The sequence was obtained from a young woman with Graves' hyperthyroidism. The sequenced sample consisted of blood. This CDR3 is CASSLGGAFRGRGYTF. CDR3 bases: TGTGCCAGCAGCTTGGGGGGCGCATTTCGAGGTCGGGGCTACACCTTC.